Detailed here is one T cell receptor (beta chain). The antigen it binds to is not known. Base qualities are missing; no much larger clone stands one base away. Patients with autoimmune disease history or receiving systemic immunosuppression were excluded from the trial. Peripheral blood for TCR sequencing was collected from all dose cohorts at baseline, on cycle 4 day 1, and on cycle 7 day 1. Samples came from an open-label, multicenter, first-in-human phase I dose-escalation trial of ivuxolimab. Adults with locally advanced or metastatic head and neck squamous cell, hepatocellular, melanoma or renal cell carcinoma were enrolled in the trial. Before TCR sequencing, CD4+ T cells and CD8+ T cells from peripheral blood were sorted into separate populations. Compared with germline, V lacks 0 bases and J lacks 7 bases; bases without a gene match: 10. Sequences SEHNR (CDR1) and FQNEAQ (CDR2) are obtained from the germline V gene (reference sequence). Taken from cysteine to phenylalanine, the CDR3 has 17 residues. The DNA shown is the 51-base CDR3, in frame from base 1.

The data originate from a study of OX40 agonist ivuxolimab in advanced cancers. Looking at the study overall: Ivuxolimab was an agonistic, fully human IgG2 monoclonal antibody directed against OX40 (CD134), a costimulatory receptor. Intravenous ivuxolimab was administered to patients every 2 weeks at six dose levels: 0.01, 0.1, 0.3, 1.5, 3 and 10 mg/kg. Peripheral TCRbeta sequencing aimed to test whether ivuxolimab altered TCR sequence diversity and caused clonal T-cell expansion. Of the roughly 52 patients in dose escalation, around 19 had hepatocellular carcinoma, some 15 had melanoma, 9 had renal cell carcinoma and 9 had head and neck cancer. In the dose-escalation cohort, around four fifths of patients were male, and the mean age was roughly 60 years, with a range of about 23 to 90. Partial responses occurred in three dose-escalation patients, of whom one had hepatocellular carcinoma and two had cutaneous melanoma. The paper covers the monotherapy dose-escalation part of the phase I ivuxolimab trial, which included N of about 50 patients. Prior anti-PD-1, anti-PD-L1 or anti-CTLA-4 therapy was permitted, and checkpoint inhibitors had been received by around 40% of dose-escalation patients. Paper-wide results and their limitations: After ivuxolimab, CD8+ T cells had more expanded clones than CD4+ T cells on average. Antigen specificity was not determined for the clonally expanded peripheral T cells. In partial responders in the 0.1-3.0 mg/kg groups, normalized peripheral clonal expansion was found to be among the lowest, especially among CD8+ T cells. Clonal expansion of both CD4+ and CD8+ blood T cells was observed from baseline to week 6 at doses 0.1 to 3.0 mg/kg. Low levels of normalized T-cell clonal expansion were also seen in some patients who did not respond.

Genomic DNA was extracted from sorted cells for sequencing of the TCRbeta CDR3 region. TCRbeta CDR3 regions were sequenced using the immunoSEQ Assay. TCRdb provides this immuneACCESS table in a form limited to in-frame rearrangements. Some clones are lacking; in checked studies, under half of them reflect an unresolved V gene, and why the rest are absent is not known. This sample lists over 80,000 clones; 86% were detected once. The ten largest clones capture around 5.2% of the sample. Specimen: CD4+ or CD8+ T cells sorted from blood, collected in a trial of the OX40 agonist ivuxolimab. The rearranged chain carries TRBV7-9 and TRBJ2-1, and TRBD2 aligns with 9 junction nucleotides. This TCR derives from an adult with an advanced solid tumor such as melanoma, head and neck, liver or kidney cancer. The CDR3 region: CASSLANLAGHGNEQFF. The nucleotide sequence reads TGTGCCAGCAGCTTAGCGAATCTAGCGGGACATGGTAATGAGCAGTTCTTC.